The 14 T cell receptor beta chains presented below share a single source sample, sequenced in a study of blood T cell repertoires in COVID-19. Using immunoSEQ multiplex PCR, the repertoire was profiled, and TCRdb retains in-frame clones only, with some absent. The repertoire consists of hundreds of thousands of clones, with 83% occurring once and the leading ten covering around 10%. The sample was peripheral blood. These receptors were obtained from a woman between 50 and 59 years old who had recovered from COVID-19.

This clone occurred a few times. The chain joins TRBV19 to TRBJ2-7, with TRBD2 matching 11 bases. CDR3 length: 16 amino acids. Trimming took 4 bases from V and 1 from J; bases not matched to a gene: 6. Germline CDR1 and CDR2: LNHDA and SQIVND (reference sequence). For the CDR3, the DNA is TGTGCCAGTAGTACTCCTACTAGCGGGAGTTCCTACGAGCAGTACTTC. It encodes CASSTPTSGSSYEQYF.

The chain has TRBV4-3 and TRBJ1-4; D possibly corresponds to TRBD1 (5 bases). Trimming cost V 4 bases and J 7 bases, with 16 bases left between them. This CDR3 has 15 amino acids. Germline lookup yields CDR1 LGHNA and CDR2 YSLEER. CDR3 region: CASSPSTQGGEKLFF. In nucleotides, the CDR3 is TGCGCCAGCAGCCCCAGCACCCAGGGCGGTGAAAAACTGTTTTTT.

V usage is TRBV6-2 or TRBV6-3 and J usage is TRBJ2-1, with 7 bases lining up with TRBD2. CDR1 and CDR2 (germline): MNHEY, SVGEGT. This CDR3 is built from 15 residues. V lost 5 bases, J lost 7 bases, and 11 bases stayed unmatched. The DNA for the CDR3 is TGTGCCAGCAGTCCCGGGACTACGGACCTAAATGAGCAGTTCTTC. Translation: CASSPGTTDLNEQFF.

The rearrangement uses TRBV29-1 and TRBJ1-2, with D possibly being TRBD1 (5 bases). V was clipped by 7 bases and J by 8 bases, with 14 bases between them. Germline CDR1 SQVTM, CDR2 ANQGSEA. The CDR3 extends over 11 amino acids. As DNA, the CDR3 is TGCAGCGCCTCCTCCAGGGCGGGCTACACCTTC. Protein sequence: CSASSRAGYTF.

The V and J genes are TRBV7-3 and TRBJ2-3; D unclear. The CDR3 has 13 amino acids. Germline CDR1 SGHTA, CDR2 FQGTGA. V lost 5 bases, J lost 3 bases, and 9 bases lay in between. The CDR3 sequence is CASSLGQTDTQYF. For the CDR3, the DNA is TGTGCCAGCAGCCTAGGCCAGACAGATACGCAGTATTTT.

The chain carries TRBV9 and TRBJ2-1; tentatively, D is TRBD1 (5 bases). The CDR3 covers 15 residues. Trimming took off 0 bases at V and 1 base at J, with 8 bases between the two ends. CDR1 and CDR2 from the germline V gene are SGDLS and YYNGEE. CDR3 in amino acids: CASSVGGLSYNEQFF. The CDR3 DNA sequence: TGTGCCAGCAGCGTAGGGGGCTTGTCCTACAATGAGCAGTTCTTC.

The gene calls are TRBV20-1 and TRBJ1-2; 8 bases line up with TRBD1. The V gene's germline CDR1 is DFQATT and CDR2 SNEGSKA (reference sequence). CDR3 size: 18 residues. V lost 3 bases and J lost 3; bases outside the gene matches: 18. The CDR3, as DNA: TGCAGTGCTAGTTCACTGTCGGTTGGACAGGGTTCATACTATGGCTACACCTTC. This gives the protein CSASSLSVGQGSYYGYTF.

The V call is TRBV6-2 or TRBV6-3, the J call TRBJ2-1; D gene unclear. The V end was cut by 4 bases, the J end by 5 bases, with 12 bases between. Germline CDR1 and CDR2: MNHEY and SVGEGT. The CDR3 has 14 residues. The CDR3 protein is CASSFFSRNNEQFF. The DNA of the CDR3 is TGTGCCAGCAGTTTCTTTAGCCGGAACAATGAGCAGTTCTTC.

The V and J genes are TRBV7-8 and TRBJ2-5, with D possibly being TRBD1 (5 bases). Germline values: CDR1 SGHVS, CDR2 FQNEAQ. Trimming pared 1 base from V and 5 bases from J, leaving 14 bases between. This CDR3 is 15 amino acids long. The DNA of the CDR3 is TGTGCCAGCAGCTTAGAGTCAGGGTTAAGGGAGACCCAGTACTTC. Residues: CASSLESGLRETQYF.

The chain is built from TRBV27 and TRBJ1-3; no reliable D call. Trimming left V 5 bases short and J 0 bases short, with 17 bases between. Germline V gives CDR1 MNHEY, CDR2 SMNVEV (reference sequence). This CDR3 region has 17 residues. CDR3 nucleotide sequence: TGTGCCAGCAGTCGCCACCCGGGATCCGACTCTGGAAACACCATATATTTT. This gives the protein CASSRHPGSDSGNTIYF.

V usage is TRBV19 and J usage is TRBJ2-3; tentative D call: TRBD2 (5 bases). The V end was cut by 3 bases, the J end by 0 bases, with 10 bases between. This CDR3 has 15 amino acids. Germline V gene data show CDR1 as LNHDA and CDR2 as SQIVND (reference sequence). The chain's CDR3 is CASSIAGRSTDTQYF. The DNA for the CDR3 is TGTGCCAGTAGTATCGCGGGTCGTAGCACAGATACGCAGTATTTT. Variable domain in full (rest from reference TRBV19 and TRBJ2-3): DGGITQSPKYLFRKEGQNVTLSCEQNLNHDAMYWYRQDPGQGLRLIYYSQIVNDFQKGDIAEGYSVSREKKESFPLTVTSAQKNPTAFYLCASSIAGRSTDTQYFGPGTRLTVL.

This clone was recorded once. This sequence joins TRBV27 and TRBJ2-1; TRBD2 aligns across 12 bases. V dropped 5 bases and J dropped 8; count of bases not matched to a gene: 10. This CDR3 contains 16 residues. CDR1 and CDR2 (germline): MNHEY, SMNVEV (reference sequence). CDR3 sequence (DNA): TGTGCCAGCAGTCCCGAACTAGCGGGAGGTCTAGATGAGCAGTTCTTC. This encodes CASSPELAGGLDEQFF.

This clone has a single count. The CDR3 is CASSLAGRRETQYF. The DNA of the CDR3 is TGCGCCAGCAGCTTGGCGGGGAGGCGGGAGACCCAGTACTTC. The chain couples TRBV5-1 to TRBJ2-5; D is possibly TRBD2 (6 bases). Germline values: CDR1 SGHRS, CDR2 YFSETQ. The CDR3 loop spans 14 amino acids. V was trimmed by 0 bases and J by 5 bases, leaving 11 bases between them.

The genes are TRBV19 and TRBJ1-2; 8 positions match TRBD1. CDR3 length equals 14 residues. With 5 bases clipped from V and 4 bases from J, the junction kept 6 bases outside the gene matches. From germline, CDR1 is LNHDA and CDR2 SQIVND (reference sequence). CDR3 sequence: CASSQQGGFYGYTF. CDR3 nucleotides: TGTGCCAGTAGTCAACAGGGGGGGTTCTATGGCTACACCTTC.